This paragraph covers one T cell receptor (beta chain) sequence. Its cognate antigen is unknown. The data derive from a study of regulatory T cells in long-lasting Graves disease. CDR3 size: 15 residues. Germline CDR1 reads LGHNA; CDR2 reads YNFKEQ. V was trimmed by 1 base and J by 1 base, leaving 11 bases between them. Investigators prepared the TCR beta libraries by applying iRepertoire HTBI primers and Arm-PCR of CDR3 regions. In TCRdb, the multiplex PCR reads were re-called with MiXCR into one record per CDR3 protein. This table holds hundreds of thousands of distinct CDR3 sequences, 15% to 20% found once. Study-wide points: Limited samples may have lowered accuracy.

Regarding time point: newly diagnosed GD, antithyroid drugs for less than 3 months. PBMCs were the source of the RNA used for TCR sequencing. The same specimen was also included in a second study, on T cells in Graves' hyperthyroidism and ophthalmopathy. From that second work: On the basis of clinical symptoms, serum thyroxine and TRAb, thyroid ultrasound and orbital computed tomography, diagnoses were made. Most thyroid clonotypes with frequency above 0.001 were detected in blood.

V gene TRBV4-2 combines with J gene TRBJ2-7; no clear D gene. The material sequenced was peripheral blood mononuclear cells (PBMCs), taken at new diagnosis, from a patient treated with antithyroid drugs. This clonotype was sampled from a woman between 25 and 40 years old with Graves disease. The CDR3 DNA is TGTGCCAGCAGCCAAGCCTTCGGCCTTTCCTACGAGCAGTACTTC. It encodes CASSQAFGLSYEQYF.